This T cell receptor beta chain was sequenced for a study of blood T cell repertoires in COVID-19. Study at large: In each case, the material was cDNA or gDNA derived from T cells, B-cell-depleted T cells, or PBMCs.

Original data processing: Cell counts per sample came from amplifying reference gene primers. The repertoire was sequenced with immunoSEQ multiplex PCR; TCRdb's copy has only in-frame clones and lacks some. That table gives V, J and clone size, and the DNA gave D and trimming. Of roughly 240,000 clones in the sample, approximately 88% were seen once. Participants were aged roughly 18 to 100 years from approximately 23 US areas. Clinical history reported by participants formed the basis on which cohorts were assigned. This CDR3 spans 14 amino acids. CDR1 is SGHDT, CDR2 YYEEEE, per germline. Trimming cost V 0 bases and J 7 bases, with 11 bases left between them.

The sample consisted of PBMCs or T cells enriched from blood (not recorded which). The source is a woman under 40 with acute COVID-19. The genes are TRBV5-6 and TRBJ1-5, with D perhaps matching TRBD1 (6 bases). The CDR3 region is CASSLGTGNQPQHF. CDR3 sequence (DNA): TGTGCCAGCAGCTTGGGTACAGGGAACCAGCCCCAGCATTTT.